Below are 9 T cell receptor beta chains sequenced from a single sample in a study of shared clonotypes between healthy human individuals (dated by TCRdb to 2020 to 2021). The library was produced with the immunoSEQ multiplex PCR assay. TCRdb took over this immuneACCESS table, retaining in-frame rearrangements with V and J assigned. Such tables are incomplete; in checked studies, under half of the missing clones stem from an unresolved V gene, and the remainder is unexplained. The sample table holds around 700,000 clones, of which approximately 79% were seen once. Together, the top ten hold around 2% of the sample. The specimen sequenced was memory CD4+ T cells sorted from blood. The cell subset or site label on this specimen signifies: CD45RA-negative fraction. These receptors were obtained from a woman between 25 and 40 years old in good health.

The J gene is TRBJ2-5, the V gene TRBV27; 16 nucleotides line up with TRBD2. Germline V gene lookup returns CDR1 MNHEY and CDR2 SMNVEV (reference sequence). Losses at the gene ends were 6 bases for V and 5 bases for J; bases not matched to a gene: 21. The CDR3 loop spans 21 amino acids. CDR3 amino acids: CASSPLPSGTSGRGGGETQYF. In nucleotides, the CDR3 is TGTGCCAGCAGCCCCCTCCCGTCCGGGACTAGCGGGAGGGGGGGCGGTGAGACCCAGTACTTC.

The chain uses TRBV7-9 and TRBJ1-3, with TRBD1 as a possible D gene (5 bases). The CDR3 length is 12 residues. From germline, CDR1 is SEHNR and CDR2 FQNEAQ (reference sequence). The ends were cut back, 11 bases at V and 0 bases at J, with 8 bases in the middle. This chain's CDR3 is CAYDSSGNTIYF. The CDR3 DNA is TGTGCCTACGACAGCTCTGGAAACACCATATATTTT.

The V call is TRBV15, the J call TRBJ2-1, with 8 bases lining up with TRBD2. The junction had 1 base not matched to a gene; V was cut back by 0 bases and J by 3 bases. The length of the CDR3 is 15 residues. Germline assignment: CDR1 LNHNV and CDR2 YYDKDF (reference sequence). The CDR3 nucleotides are TGTGCCACCAGCAGAGATAGCGGGGACTACAATGAGCAGTTCTTC. Translation: CATSRDSGDYNEQFF.

V usage is TRBV2 and J usage is TRBJ2-5, with D perhaps TRBD2 (5 bases). Germline V gene data show CDR1 as SNHLY and CDR2 as FYNNEI. The V gene lost 10 bases and the J gene lost 6 bases, with 15 bases spanning the gap. The CDR3 has 12 amino acids. The CDR3 here is CATSPGVKTQYF. The CDR3 nucleotides read TGTGCCACCTCGCCCGGGGTGAAGACCCAGTACTTC.

This rearrangement joins TRBV28 to TRBJ2-7; 7 bases are a match to TRBD2. Germline V lookup: CDR1 MDHEN, CDR2 SYDVKM. V gave up 5 bases and J gave up 6 bases; unmatched junction bases: 7. CDR3 length: 13 amino acids. The CDR3: CASSLGGGPEQYF. Here the CDR3 DNA reads TGTGCCAGCAGTCTCGGCGGGGGACCCGAGCAGTACTTC.

This clone showed up just a few times. The J gene is TRBJ2-7, the V gene TRBV28; D gene unclear. The CDR3 extends over 12 amino acids. V was pared by 1 base and J by 9 bases, with 10 bases between. Germline loops: CDR1 MDHEN, CDR2 SYDVKM. The DNA of the CDR3 is TGTGCCAGCAGTTTATCGAACGAAAGGCAGTACTTC. Amino acids: CASSLSNERQYF.

This clone was recorded a few times. This chain's CDR3 is CASSVQSYGYTF. The DNA of the CDR3 is TGTGCCAGTAGTGTGCAGTCCTATGGCTACACCTTC. The rearrangement uses TRBV19 and TRBJ1-2; no firm D call. V was trimmed by 5 bases and J by 4 bases, leaving 8 bases between them. CDR1 LNHDA and CDR2 SQIVND come from the germline V gene (reference sequence). The CDR3 runs 12 residues.

This chain links TRBV28 with TRBJ2-3, with D perhaps matching TRBD1 (6 bases). The CDR3 length is 16 residues. Trimming removed 3 bases from V and 1 base from J, with 14 bases in between. Germline CDR1 reads MDHEN; CDR2 reads SYDVKM. For the CDR3, the DNA is TGTGCCAGCAGTTTGGGGATTCGGACAGGCACAGATACGCAGTATTTT. Its translation is CASSLGIRTGTDTQYF.

This clone was observed at least ten times. The CDR3 nucleotides read TGTGCCACCCAGAAGACAGGGATGGCCGGGGAGCTGTTTTTT. As protein: CATQKTGMAGELFF. The J gene is TRBJ2-2, the V gene TRBV6-1; 7 nucleotides agree with TRBD1. J was trimmed by 6 bases and V by 10 bases; bases with no gene match: 11. Germline CDR1 reads MNHNS; CDR2 reads SASEGT. The CDR3 contains 14 residues.